This T cell receptor beta chain was observed in a study of CD8 T cells in ankylosing spondylitis. Findings of the study overall: Seemingly distinctive of ankylosing spondylitis blood was a TCR beta motif formed by eight highly homologous variants.

Scientists made TCR beta libraries using quantitative 5'-RACE with molecular barcodes. TCRdb redid the calling of the 5' RACE reads with MiXCR, one entry per CDR3 protein. The sample lists roughly 280,000 distinct CDR3 sequences; about 19% were seen once. Notes on this clonotype: Antigen unknown. One end of the junction varies from germline; a read error may be responsible.

The TCR comes from a male donor with ankylosing spondylitis or in good health (not recorded which). Sequencing input: blood, either unsorted or a sorted T cell fraction (not recorded which).

The CDR3 is CSVGLANTGALFF. The CDR3, as DNA: TGCAGCGTGGGACTAGCGAACACCGGGGCGCTGTTTTTT. V is TRBV29-1 and J is TRBJ2-2, with 10 bases aligning to TRBD2. CDR1 and CDR2 (germline): SQVTM, ANQGSEA. This CDR3 spans 13 amino acids.